A selection of T cell receptor beta chains follows, all from one sample in a study of blood T cell repertoires in COVID-19. Only in-frame clones appear in the TCRdb table, and some are missing; sequencing was by immunoSEQ multiplex PCR. Here the sample spans under 200,000 clones, roughly four fifths being singletons. The sequenced material came from peripheral blood. The receptors originated from a human donor with acute or convalescent COVID-19. The donor label of this sample is uncertain. The CDR3 runs from the conserved cysteine through the conserved F or W. A D gene is named only where the DNA matches it firmly. Clone size is stated in some rows and not others, as once, few, many or a class when expanded.

D gene: -
clone size: once
CDR3 length: 14
V gene: TRBV10-1
J gene: TRBJ2-7
CDR3 protein: CASSGRISPYEQYF
CDR3 DNA: TGCGCCAGCAGTGGGCGGATTAGCCCCTACGAGCAGTACTTC

D gene: -
clone size: -
CDR3 length: 15
V gene: TRBV9
J gene: TRBJ2-1
CDR3 protein: CASSLGGSPYNEQFF
CDR3 DNA: TGTGCCAGCAGCTTAGGTGGTAGCCCCTACAATGAGCAGTTCTTC

D gene: TRBD2
clone size: -
CDR3 length: 16
V gene: TRBV11-3
J gene: TRBJ2-7
CDR3 protein: CASKPPGLAARDEQYF
CDR3 DNA: TGTGCCAGCAAGCCACCGGGACTAGCGGCCCGGGACGAGCAGTACTTC

D gene: -
clone size: -
CDR3 length: 9
V gene: TRBV29-1
J gene: TRBJ1-2
CDR3 protein: CSVEFLNTF
CDR3 DNA: TGCAGCGTTGAATTTTTAAACACCTTC

D gene: TRBD1
clone size: -
CDR3 length: 17
V gene: TRBV7-8
J gene: TRBJ1-2
CDR3 protein: CASSLVGTGRANYGYTF
CDR3 DNA: TGTGCCAGCAGCTTAGTGGGGACAGGGCGAGCTAACTATGGCTACACCTTC

D gene: -
clone size: few
CDR3 length: 15
V gene: TRBV6-5
J gene: TRBJ1-5
CDR3 protein: CASSPLWGVNQPQHF
CDR3 DNA: TGTGCCAGCAGCCCCCTCTGGGGGGTTAATCAGCCCCAGCATTTT

D gene: TRBD1
clone size: -
CDR3 length: 14
V gene: TRBV7-2
J gene: TRBJ1-4
CDR3 protein: CASSPDRWGEKLFF
CDR3 DNA: TGTGCCAGCAGCCCGGACAGGTGGGGTGAAAAACTGTTTTTT

D gene: TRBD1
clone size: -
CDR3 length: 17
V gene: TRBV15
J gene: TRBJ1-4
CDR3 protein: CATSSPRYRGTNEKLFF
CDR3 DNA: TGTGCCACCAGCAGTCCCCGGTACAGGGGGACTAATGAAAAACTGTTTTTT

D gene: TRBD1
clone size: -
CDR3 length: 13
V gene: TRBV6-2/TRBV6-3
J gene: TRBJ1-2
CDR3 protein: CASSFRTGYGYTF
CDR3 DNA: TGTGCCAGCAGTTTTCGGACAGGGTATGGCTACACCTTC

D gene: -
clone size: -
CDR3 length: 15
V gene: TRBV18
J gene: TRBJ1-3
CDR3 protein: CASSSTGLSGNTIYF
CDR3 DNA: TGTGCCAGCTCGTCGACAGGCCTCTCTGGAAACACCATATATTTT

D gene: -
clone size: -
CDR3 length: 12
V gene: TRBV5-1
J gene: TRBJ2-7
CDR3 protein: CASSLGLGEQYF
CDR3 DNA: TGCGCCAGCAGCTTGGGACTAGGCGAGCAGTACTTC

D gene: -
clone size: -
CDR3 length: 13
V gene: TRBV6-5
J gene: TRBJ2-7
CDR3 protein: CASSWRSPGEQYF
CDR3 DNA: TGTGCCAGCAGTTGGAGGTCCCCTGGGGAGCAGTACTTC

D gene: -
clone size: -
CDR3 length: 12
V gene: TRBV7-9
J gene: TRBJ1-1
CDR3 protein: CASSSGQFEAFF
CDR3 DNA: TGTGCCAGCAGCTCCGGACAGTTTGAAGCTTTCTTT

D gene: -
clone size: -
CDR3 length: 16
V gene: TRBV5-4
J gene: TRBJ1-3
CDR3 protein: CASSLDYRNSGNTIYF
CDR3 DNA: TGTGCCAGCAGCTTAGACTACAGAAACTCTGGAAACACCATATATTTT

D gene: -
clone size: -
CDR3 length: 14
V gene: TRBV28
J gene: TRBJ2-1
CDR3 protein: CASSLDFPYNEQFF
CDR3 DNA: TGTGCCAGCAGCCTGGACTTCCCCTACAATGAGCAGTTCTTC

D gene: TRBD1
clone size: -
CDR3 length: 14
V gene: TRBV5-5
J gene: TRBJ2-7
CDR3 protein: CASSTGTGRNEQYF
CDR3 DNA: TGTGCCAGCAGTACCGGGACAGGGAGAAACGAGCAGTACTTC

D gene: -
clone size: -
CDR3 length: 14
V gene: TRBV11-2
J gene: TRBJ2-5
CDR3 protein: CASSDWGGGETQYF
CDR3 DNA: TGTGCCAGCAGCGATTGGGGAGGCGGAGAGACCCAGTACTTC

D gene: TRBD2
clone size: -
CDR3 length: 14
V gene: TRBV5-4
J gene: TRBJ2-5
CDR3 protein: CASKRGGSGETQYF
CDR3 DNA: TGTGCCAGCAAGCGGGGGGGCAGTGGAGAGACCCAGTACTTC

D gene: -
clone size: -
CDR3 length: 15
V gene: TRBV5-5
J gene: TRBJ1-4
CDR3 protein: CASSGAGETNEKLFF
CDR3 DNA: TGTGCCAGCAGCGGGGCAGGGGAGACTAATGAAAAACTGTTTTTT

D gene: TRBD2
clone size: -
CDR3 length: 15
V gene: TRBV5-4
J gene: TRBJ2-3
CDR3 protein: CASSQATSGRDTQYF
CDR3 DNA: TGTGCCAGCAGCCAGGCGACTAGCGGGAGAGATACGCAGTATTTT

D gene: TRBD1
clone size: -
CDR3 length: 16
V gene: TRBV7-2
J gene: TRBJ1-2
CDR3 protein: CASSLAHGTESGGYTF
CDR3 DNA: TGTGCCAGCAGCTTAGCTCACGGGACAGAATCGGGCGGCTACACCTTC

D gene: TRBD2
clone size: -
CDR3 length: 15
V gene: TRBV6-2/TRBV6-3
J gene: TRBJ2-1
CDR3 protein: CASSNLAGGGDEQFF
CDR3 DNA: TGTGCCAGCAGTAACCTAGCGGGGGGAGGGGATGAGCAGTTCTTC

D gene: -
clone size: -
CDR3 length: 15
V gene: TRBV6-1
J gene: TRBJ2-7
CDR3 protein: CASSEGTMPRSEQYF
CDR3 DNA: TGTGCCAGCAGTGAAGGAACAATGCCTCGCTCCGAGCAGTACTTC

D gene: TRBD1
clone size: -
CDR3 length: 15
V gene: TRBV5-1
J gene: TRBJ2-7
CDR3 protein: CASVSGQGSSYEQYF
CDR3 DNA: TGCGCCAGCGTAAGTGGACAGGGGAGTTCCTACGAGCAGTACTTC

D gene: TRBD1
clone size: -
CDR3 length: 14
V gene: TRBV19
J gene: TRBJ2-3
CDR3 protein: CASSTTGGADTQYF
CDR3 DNA: TGTGCCAGTAGTACAACAGGGGGCGCAGATACGCAGTATTTT

D gene: TRBD2
clone size: -
CDR3 length: 15
V gene: TRBV9
J gene: TRBJ2-7
CDR3 protein: CASSFGTSGSYEQYF
CDR3 DNA: TGTGCCAGCAGCTTCGGGACTAGCGGTTCCTACGAGCAGTACTTC

D gene: -
clone size: -
CDR3 length: 15
V gene: TRBV10-3
J gene: TRBJ1-6
CDR3 protein: CAISDTGNYNSPLHF
CDR3 DNA: TGTGCCATCAGTGATACAGGGAACTATAATTCACCCCTCCACTTT

D gene: TRBD2
clone size: -
CDR3 length: 13
V gene: TRBV5-4
J gene: TRBJ2-1
CDR3 protein: CASSLSGNNEQFF
CDR3 DNA: TGTGCCAGCAGCTTGAGCGGGAACAATGAGCAGTTCTTC

D gene: TRBD1
clone size: -
CDR3 length: 15
V gene: TRBV6-1
J gene: TRBJ1-4
CDR3 protein: CASSELGQAGEKLFF
CDR3 DNA: TGTGCCAGCAGTGAACTGGGACAGGCAGGGGAAAAACTGTTTTTT

D gene: -
clone size: -
CDR3 length: 15
V gene: TRBV28
J gene: TRBJ1-5
CDR3 protein: CASSLPTFGNQPQHF
CDR3 DNA: TGTGCCAGCAGTTTACCTACTTTTGGCAATCAGCCCCAGCATTTT

D gene: -
clone size: -
CDR3 length: 10
V gene: TRBV20-1
J gene: TRBJ2-1
CDR3 protein: CSAIGGEQFF
CDR3 DNA: TGCAGTGCTATCGGAGGTGAGCAGTTCTTC

D gene: -
clone size: few
CDR3 length: 13
V gene: TRBV5-4
J gene: TRBJ1-6
CDR3 protein: CASSLEQNSPLHF
CDR3 DNA: TGTGCCAGCAGCTTGGAACAAAACTCACCCCTCCACTTT

D gene: -
clone size: -
CDR3 length: 14
V gene: TRBV7-2
J gene: TRBJ1-5
CDR3 protein: CASTRGNSDQPQHF
CDR3 DNA: TGTGCCAGCACTAGAGGTAACTCCGATCAGCCCCAGCATTTT

D gene: -
clone size: -
CDR3 length: 14
V gene: TRBV2
J gene: TRBJ1-4
CDR3 protein: CASRPLVLGEKLFF
CDR3 DNA: TGTGCCAGCAGACCCCTTGTACTCGGGGAAAAACTGTTTTTT

D gene: -
clone size: once
CDR3 length: 14
V gene: TRBV21-1
J gene: TRBJ2-1
CDR3 protein: CASTWGGSYNEQFF
CDR3 DNA: TGTGCCAGCACTTGGGGGGGCTCCTACAATGAGCAGTTCTTC

D gene: TRBD2
clone size: -
CDR3 length: 18
V gene: TRBV4-1
J gene: TRBJ2-3
CDR3 protein: CASSQPLSGRPSTDTQYF
CDR3 DNA: TGCGCCAGCAGCCAACCTCTTAGCGGGAGACCTAGCACAGATACGCAGTATTTT

D gene: TRBD1
clone size: once
CDR3 length: 12
V gene: TRBV2
J gene: TRBJ1-2
CDR3 protein: CASGKGQYGYTF
CDR3 DNA: TGTGCCAGCGGAAAGGGACAGTATGGCTACACCTTC

D gene: -
clone size: -
CDR3 length: 16
V gene: TRBV7-2
J gene: TRBJ1-5
CDR3 protein: CASSPSGPGIDQPQHF
CDR3 DNA: TGTGCCAGCAGCCCCTCCGGTCCGGGTATCGATCAGCCCCAGCATTTT

D gene: -
clone size: -
CDR3 length: 13
V gene: TRBV25-1
J gene: TRBJ2-7
CDR3 protein: CASSAASHYEQYF
CDR3 DNA: TGTGCCAGCAGTGCCGCTAGCCACTACGAGCAGTACTTC

D gene: -
clone size: -
CDR3 length: 15
V gene: TRBV6-5
J gene: TRBJ1-4
CDR3 protein: CASKKNRATNEKLFF
CDR3 DNA: TGTGCCAGCAAGAAGAACAGGGCAACTAATGAAAAACTGTTTTTT

D gene: TRBD1
clone size: -
CDR3 length: 15
V gene: TRBV6-6
J gene: TRBJ1-4
CDR3 protein: CASRSLRTGFKKLFF
CDR3 DNA: TGTGCCAGCAGGTCCCTGAGGACAGGATTTAAAAAACTGTTTTTT

D gene: TRBD2
clone size: once
CDR3 length: 19
V gene: TRBV10-3
J gene: TRBJ2-2
CDR3 protein: CAIRKGTSGGAGSTGELFF
CDR3 DNA: TGTGCCATCAGGAAGGGGACTAGCGGGGGGGCCGGATCCACCGGGGAGCTGTTTTTT

D gene: -
clone size: -
CDR3 length: 13
V gene: TRBV6-5
J gene: TRBJ1-1
CDR3 protein: CASRGAENTEAFF
CDR3 DNA: TGTGCCAGCAGAGGGGCGGAAAACACTGAAGCTTTCTTT

D gene: -
clone size: -
CDR3 length: 16
V gene: TRBV5-8
J gene: TRBJ2-3
CDR3 protein: CASSFGSGESTDTQYF
CDR3 DNA: TGTGCCAGCAGCTTTGGATCGGGAGAGAGCACAGATACGCAGTATTTT

D gene: TRBD1
clone size: -
CDR3 length: 15
V gene: TRBV4-1
J gene: TRBJ1-2
CDR3 protein: CASSQTGDSGYGYTF
CDR3 DNA: TGCGCCAGCAGCCAAACTGGGGACAGTGGGTATGGCTACACCTTC

D gene: -
clone size: few
CDR3 length: 10
V gene: TRBV12-3/TRBV12-4
J gene: TRBJ1-2
CDR3 protein: CASSSYGYTF
CDR3 DNA: TGTGCCAGCAGTTCTTATGGCTACACCTTC

D gene: -
clone size: -
CDR3 length: 13
V gene: TRBV5-1
J gene: TRBJ1-4
CDR3 protein: CASRDSSNEKLFF
CDR3 DNA: TGCGCCAGCAGGGACAGTTCTAATGAAAAACTGTTTTTT

D gene: TRBD2
clone size: -
CDR3 length: 17
V gene: TRBV27
J gene: TRBJ2-2
CDR3 protein: CASSTLAGGEITGELFF
CDR3 DNA: TGTGCCAGCAGTACTCTAGCGGGAGGCGAGATCACCGGGGAGCTGTTTTTT

D gene: TRBD1
clone size: -
CDR3 length: 15
V gene: TRBV5-1
J gene: TRBJ2-2
CDR3 protein: CASSSGTGPTGELFF
CDR3 DNA: TGCGCCAGCAGCTCCGGGACAGGGCCCACCGGGGAGCTGTTTTTT

D gene: -
clone size: -
CDR3 length: 13
V gene: TRBV7-8
J gene: TRBJ2-5
CDR3 protein: CASSPRPGETQYF
CDR3 DNA: TGTGCCAGCAGCCCCCGGCCGGGAGAGACCCAGTACTTC

D gene: -
clone size: -
CDR3 length: 14
V gene: TRBV11-3
J gene: TRBJ1-1
CDR3 protein: CASSPGASNTEAFF
CDR3 DNA: TGTGCCAGCAGCCCAGGGGCCTCGAACACTGAAGCTTTCTTT